The TCR beta chain described here comes from a study of molecular identifiers for immune sequencing clone quantification. CDR1 is MGHRA and CDR2 is YSYEKL in the germline V gene. The CDR3 has 15 amino acids. The ends were cut back, 1 base at V and 0 bases at J, with 10 bases in the middle. Library preparation followed earlier protocols using designated TCR primers. TCRdb itself ran the PCR reads through MiXCR, one entry per CDR3 protein. The profile shows 400,000 to 600,000 distinct CDR3 sequences, 25% of them singletons. This clonotype was sampled from a human donor in good health. Some libraries in this study had Jurkat cell RNA spiked in. The V and J genes are TRBV4-1 and TRBJ2-7; TRBD2 is a possible D gene (5 bases). The sample comprised naive CD8+ T cells from blood, with Jurkat cell RNA spiked in. As for subset: FACS-sorted CD8+CD4-CCR7+CD45RA+ naive T cells. Here the CDR3 DNA reads TGCGCCAGCAGCCAAGGCAGCGGATCCTCCTACGAGCAGTACTTC. The encoded protein is CASSQGSGSSYEQYF.